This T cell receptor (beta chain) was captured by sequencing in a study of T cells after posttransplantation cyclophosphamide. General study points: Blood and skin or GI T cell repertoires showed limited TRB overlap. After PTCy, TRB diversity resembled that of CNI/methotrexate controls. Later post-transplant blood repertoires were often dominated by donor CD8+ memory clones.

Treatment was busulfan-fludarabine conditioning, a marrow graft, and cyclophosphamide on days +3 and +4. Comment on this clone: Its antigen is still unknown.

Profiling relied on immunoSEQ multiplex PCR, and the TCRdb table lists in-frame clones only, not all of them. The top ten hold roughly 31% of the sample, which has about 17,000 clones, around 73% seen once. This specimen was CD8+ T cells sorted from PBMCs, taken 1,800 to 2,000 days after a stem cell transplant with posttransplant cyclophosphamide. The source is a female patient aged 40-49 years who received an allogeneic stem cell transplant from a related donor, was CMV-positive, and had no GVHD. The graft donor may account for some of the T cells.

CDR3 bases: TGTGCCAGCTACCTAGCGGGGGACTCCTACGAGCAGTACTTC. Translating gives CASYLAGDSYEQYF. V gene TRBV2 combines with J gene TRBJ2-7; 10 bases line up with TRBD2. Germline V lookup: CDR1 SNHLY, CDR2 FYNNEI. The CDR3 contains 14 residues. V gave up 8 bases and J gave up 0 bases; unmatched junction bases: 4.